This note documents a single T cell receptor (beta chain) sequence. The source of the sample is a study of blood T cell repertoires in COVID-19. Study summary: From the United States, Italy and Spain came samples of acute and convalescent COVID-19.

The trim removed 4 bases at V and 0 bases at J, leaving 10 bases unmatched. CDR3 length: 17 amino acids. TCRdb keeps only in-frame clones here, not all; method: immunoSEQ multiplex PCR. Seen here are some 180,000 clones, around nine tenths observed once, and the top ten hold approximately 0.5%. The chain couples TRBV23-1 to TRBJ2-3; 7 bases are a match to TRBD1. TRBV23-1 is an open reading frame whose function is uncertain. The sequenced sample consisted of peripheral blood. The sequence was obtained from a man aged 50 to 59 with acute or convalescent COVID-19. CDR3 sequence reads: CASSLRRQGASTDTQYF. CDR3 nucleotides: TGCGCCAGCAGTCTAAGGCGACAGGGAGCTAGCACAGATACGCAGTATTTT.